This entry is about one T cell receptor (beta chain). Its antigen is unknown. Each cDNA molecule carried a unique molecular identifier. Using its own MiXCR run on the 5' RACE reads, TCRdb lists one record per CDR3 protein. Of 55,000 to 65,000 distinct CDR3 sequences listed, around 13% are singletons. This sample is part of a study of early T cells in non-severe SARS-CoV-2 infection. Study-level background: Bulk RNA from unsorted whole blood was sequenced; chains were unpaired.

This CDR3 is built from 13 residues. The ends were cut back, 8 bases at V and 4 bases at J, with 11 bases in the middle. Germline V gene data show CDR1 as KGHDR and CDR2 as SFDVKD. Study-level findings and limits: Using VDJdb, the matching emphasized anti-spike CD8 responses while missing private and CD4 specificities.

The rearrangement joins TRBV24-1 to TRBJ1-5; no firm D call. The TCR sequence derives from an adult who was a healthcare worker with PCR-confirmed SARS-CoV-2 infection or an uninfected control (not recorded which). The sequencing here drew on whole blood, taken at baseline. The DNA for the CDR3 is TGTGCCACCACAGGAGGGTTGAATCAGCCCCAGCATTTT. Protein product: CATTGGLNQPQHF.